This T cell receptor beta chain was captured by sequencing in a study of blood T cell repertoires in COVID-19 (dated by TCRdb to 2020 to 2021). Notes on the research overall: Samples covering the acute and convalescent phases of COVID-19 were provided by collaborators in the United States, Italy and Spain. The repertoires were released in a freely available public database intended as a resource for research on the immune response to SARS-CoV-2. Sample metadata almost always included a de-identified subject ID, COVID-19 status, age in years and sex. The dataset comprised deeply sampled blood TCRbeta repertoires from subjects exposed to, actively infected with, or recovered from COVID-19. Where available, HLA class I and class II types were taken from metadata supplied by the sample provider and were not determined by assay-based typing. The samples were drawn from the first 160 participants of the ongoing ImmuneRACE study and from more than 1,000 subjects provided by 6 global collaborators. The prospective study material was composed of cDNA or gDNA derived from T cells, B-cell-depleted T cells, or PBMCs. Broad study findings and their caveats: The quantity of clinical and demographic metadata differed by source and by participant and was supplied without curation.

Collaborating institutions collected whole blood in K2EDTA tubes following their own protocols. For TCRbeta analysis, collaborators shipped samples in one of three forms: frozen whole blood, isolated PBMCs, or DNA extracted from either of those sample types. As concerns this clone: Its antigen remains undetermined. Base qualities are not at hand, and no much larger clone is one base apart.

TCRbeta CDR3 regions were amplified from genomic DNA by means of the immunoSEQ Assay, a bias-controlled multiplex PCR. Under the source paper's analysis protocol: The number of nucleated cells in each sample was estimated from the amplification of reference gene primers within the assay. To quantify the absolute abundance of each unique TCRbeta CDR3 rearrangement, sequence reads were collapsed and filtered. For each sample, productive Simpson clonality was calculated by taking the square root of Simpson's diversity index across productive rearrangements. The source is immuneACCESS, and TCRdb retained only in-frame sequences with V and J called. Part of the clones is not carried over; for the studies checked, unresolved V genes explain less than half of this, and the remainder is unexplained. From that table come the V and J calls and clone size; the DNA was used to work out D and trimming. This sample has 70,000 or so clones in its table, and approximately 90% of those were observed once. The top ten constitute around 6.7% of the sample.

At the junction V is shortened by 0 bases and J by 6 bases, with 12 bases in between. CDR1 and CDR2 were assigned from the germline V gene (reference sequence) as LNHNV and YYDKDF. The CDR3 measures 15 amino acids from cysteine to phenylalanine. Just the 45-base CDR3 DNA is kept, in frame starting at base 1. The sequence was obtained from a woman older than 75 with active COVID-19. The rearranged segments are TRBV15 and TRBJ1-5; D gene: possibly TRBD1, on 6 matching bases. The specimen sequenced was peripheral blood. The CDR3 corresponds to CATSRESGAGQPQHF. The sequenced DNA is TGTGCCACCAGCAGAGAATCAGGGGCCGGTCAGCCCCAGCATTTT.